Below are 20 T cell receptor beta chains sequenced from a single sample in a study of blood T cell repertoires in COVID-19. Generated by immunoSEQ multiplex PCR, the TCRdb table keeps only in-frame clones and is missing some. The table shows tens of thousands of clones, with roughly nine tenths occurring only once. The sample was peripheral blood. These receptors were obtained from a man between 65 and 85 years old with active COVID-19.

The chain carries TRBV29-1 and TRBJ2-7, with a possible D match to TRBD2 (6 bases). Germline CDR1 is SQVTM and CDR2 is ANQGSEA. V lost 7 bases and J 3 bases, leaving 16 bases between the germline ends. CDR3 size: 13 residues. In nucleotides, the CDR3 is TGCAGCGCGGGGCGGGACGGAAGCTACGAGCAGTACTTC. Its protein is CSAGRDGSYEQYF.

The chain couples TRBV7-2 to TRBJ1-5; TRBD1 might be the D (5 bases). V lost 5 bases, J lost 6 bases, and 17 bases lay in between. The CDR3 sequence is 15 residues long. Per the germline V gene, CDR1 is SGHTA and CDR2 is FQGNSA. The CDR3 region has the DNA TGTGCCAGCAGCCTCACTTCGGGGGTTCTTCAGCCCCAGCATTTT. Its translation is CASSLTSGVLQPQHF.

The chain links TRBV7-3 to TRBJ2-3; 16 bases line up with TRBD2. V was clipped by 4 bases and J by 5 bases; unmatched bases: 6. The CDR3 sequence is 17 residues long. The germline CDR1 and CDR2 sequences are SGHTA and FQGTGA. This CDR3 is CASSSGLAGGQKDTQYF. CDR3 sequence (DNA): TGTGCCAGCAGCTCGGGACTAGCGGGAGGGCAGAAAGATACGCAGTATTTT.

The chain is built from TRBV7-2 and TRBJ2-7; the D gene is possibly TRBD1 (6 bases). Germline loops: CDR1 SGHTA, CDR2 FQGNSA. V was pared by 3 bases and J by 3 bases, with 21 bases between. CDR3 length equals 17 residues. For the CDR3, the DNA is TGTGCCAGCAGCTTTAGTAAGTGGAAGGGGGAACTCTACGAGCAGTACTTC. This sequence encodes CASSFSKWKGELYEQYF.

This chain connects TRBV9 to TRBJ1-2; TRBD1 aligns across 11 bases. The V gene end was trimmed by 1 base and the J gene end by 4 bases; junction bases not matched to a gene: 6. Germline V gives CDR1 SGDLS, CDR2 YYNGEE. This CDR3 spans 16 amino acids. As DNA, the CDR3 is TGTGCCAGCAGCGTAAGAGGGGGGACAGGGGGCTATGGCTACACCTTC. It yields the protein CASSVRGGTGGYGYTF.

CDR3 bases: TGTGCCATCAACCCTACCCCCGCGGACACTGAAGCTTTCTTT. As protein: CAINPTPADTEAFF. The chain carries TRBV10-3 and TRBJ1-1, with D uncertain. The V end was cut by 7 bases, the J end by 3 bases, with 15 bases between. Germline values: CDR1 ENHRY, CDR2 SYGVKD. The CDR3 is made up of 14 amino acids.

The V gene is TRBV30, the J gene TRBJ2-3; 11 positions match TRBD2. The germline gives CDR1 GTSNPN, CDR2 SVGIG (reference sequence). The V gene end was trimmed by 4 bases and the J gene end by 4 bases; junction bases not matched to a gene: 7. CDR3 length: 15 amino acids. In nucleotides, the CDR3 is TGTGCCTGGAAAGTAGCGGGAGGGCCGGCAGATACGCAGTATTTT. As protein: CAWKVAGGPADTQYF. The complete variable domain, with remaining parts taken from reference TRBV30 and TRBJ2-3, reads SQTIHQWPATLVQPVGSPLSLECTVEGTSNPNLYWYRQAAGRGLQLLFYSVGIGQISSEVPQNLSASRPQDRQFILSSKKLLLSDSGFYLCAWKVAGGPADTQYFGPGTRLTVL.

This chain joins TRBV4-2 and TRBJ2-3, with a tentative D call TRBD1 (6 bases). The CDR3 extends over 16 amino acids. Germline V gene data show CDR1 as LGHNA and CDR2 as YNFKEQ. Deletions cut 4 bases from V and 2 bases from J, with 16 bases between. In DNA form, the CDR3 reads TGTGCCAGCAGCCCTCAGGTGGGACATCCCACAGATACGCAGTATTTT. Protein: CASSPQVGHPTDTQYF.

This chain links TRBV5-1 with TRBJ2-2, with a weak D call TRBD1 (6 bases). Germline V gene data show CDR1 as SGHRS and CDR2 as YFSETQ. This CDR3 is built from 15 residues. Deletions cut 0 bases from V and 5 bases from J, with 11 bases between. In nucleotides, the CDR3 is TGCGCCAGCAGCTTGGGGGCAGGGGCGACCGGGGAGCTGTTTTTT. This sequence encodes CASSLGAGATGELFF.

The chain links TRBV9 to TRBJ2-5; a weak D match, TRBD1 (5 bases). CDR1 and CDR2 (germline): SGDLS, YYNGEE. This CDR3 is built from 16 residues. V lost 1 base and J 0 bases, leaving 13 bases between the germline ends. CDR3 amino acids: CASSVRGHTYQETQYF. CDR3 sequence (DNA): TGTGCCAGCAGCGTAAGAGGACACACGTACCAAGAGACCCAGTACTTC.

This chain joins TRBV28 and TRBJ2-7, with 8 bases aligning to TRBD2. CDR1 and CDR2 from the germline V gene are MDHEN and SYDVKM. There are 14 residues in the CDR3. V shed 2 bases and J 3 bases; nucleotides not matched to a gene: 3. The CDR3 loop reads CASSLGGGHYEQYF. As DNA, the CDR3 is TGTGCCAGCAGTTTAGGCGGGGGGCACTACGAGCAGTACTTC. The complete variable domain, with remaining parts taken from reference TRBV28 and TRBJ2-7, reads DVKVTQSSRYLVKRTGEKVFLECVQDMDHENMFWYRQDPGLGLRLIYFSYDVKMKEKGDIPEGYSVSREKKERFSLILESASTNQTSMYLCASSLGGGHYEQYFGPGTRLTVT.

The count of this clone is one. The J gene is TRBJ1-1, the V gene TRBV19; the D is unclear. Germline loops: CDR1 LNHDA, CDR2 SQIVND (reference sequence). The CDR3 consists of 14 residues. V was shortened by 5 bases and J by 1 base, with 11 bases between the two germline ends. The CDR3 protein is CASSFDGENTEAFF. CDR3 sequence (DNA): TGTGCCAGTAGTTTCGACGGGGAGAACACTGAAGCTTTCTTT. The full variable domain, in which reference TRBV19 and TRBJ1-1 provide the parts outside the CDR3, is DGGITQSPKYLFRKEGQNVTLSCEQNLNHDAMYWYRQDPGQGLRLIYYSQIVNDFQKGDIAEGYSVSREKKESFPLTVTSAQKNPTAFYLCASSFDGENTEAFFGQGTRLTVV.

In DNA form, the CDR3 reads TGCAGCGTCCTTCACCTCACATCCTACGAGCAGTACTTC. This sequence encodes CSVLHLTSYEQYF. This chain links TRBV29-1 with TRBJ2-7; D is uncertain. V dropped 6 bases and J dropped 1 base, with 13 bases sitting between them. The germline CDR1 and CDR2 sequences are SQVTM and ANQGSEA. This CDR3 spans 13 amino acids.

V gene TRBV9 combines with J gene TRBJ2-1; D possibly corresponds to TRBD2 (5 bases). This CDR3 spans 15 amino acids. Germline V gives CDR1 SGDLS, CDR2 YYNGEE. Trimming left V 0 bases short and J 7 bases short, with 14 bases between. The CDR3 sequence: CASSVVSGPRNEQFF. CDR3 coding DNA: TGTGCCAGCAGCGTAGTGAGCGGCCCCAGGAATGAGCAGTTCTTC.

The CDR3 loop reads CASSMTGLYGYTF. For the CDR3, the DNA is TGTGCCAGCAGCATGACAGGGCTCTATGGCTACACCTTC. The chain couples TRBV11-2 to TRBJ1-2, with 7 bases aligning to TRBD1. With V trimmed by 5 bases and J by 4 bases, 4 bases remained unmatched. The CDR3 is 13 residues long. Germline CDR1 and CDR2: SGHAT and FQNNGV. Combining the CDR3 with reference TRBV11-2 and TRBJ1-2 gives the whole variable domain EAGVAQSPRYKIIEKRQSVAFWCNPISGHATLYWYQQILGQGPKLLIQFQNNGVVDDSQLPKDRFSAERLKGVDSTLKIQPAKLEDSAVYLCASSMTGLYGYTFGSGTRLTVV.

This chain joins TRBV4-2 and TRBJ2-1; the match to TRBD2 covers 9 bases. Germline V gene data show CDR1 as LGHNA and CDR2 as YNFKEQ. This CDR3 region has 19 residues. J was trimmed by 5 bases and V by 0 bases; bases with no gene match: 14. CDR3 loop: CASSQEVPSSGTTDNEQFF. CDR3 coding DNA: TGTGCCAGCAGCCAAGAGGTCCCTTCTAGCGGGACAACGGACAATGAGCAGTTCTTC.

The chain recombines TRBV4-3 with TRBJ2-3; 7 bases align to TRBD2. This CDR3 spans 16 amino acids. J gave up 3 bases and V 0 bases, and 6 bases lay outside the gene matches. Germline V lookup: CDR1 LGHNA, CDR2 YSLEER. CDR3: CASSQEKGGPTDTQYF. As DNA, the CDR3 is TGCGCCAGCAGCCAAGAGAAGGGAGGGCCAACAGATACGCAGTATTTT.

The chain couples TRBV9 to TRBJ2-2, with D possibly matching TRBD2 (5 bases). V was shortened by 6 bases and J by 2 bases, with 20 bases between the two germline ends. The CDR3 consists of 17 residues. CDR1 is SGDLS, CDR2 YYNGEE, per germline. The CDR3 sequence is CASTLTSRGLNTGELFF. CDR3 sequence (DNA): TGTGCCAGCACCCTCACCTCCAGAGGGCTAAACACCGGGGAGCTGTTTTTT.

The chain employs TRBV4-2 and TRBJ2-3; 8 positions agree with TRBD1. CDR1 and CDR2 (germline): LGHNA, YNFKEQ. V was pared by 1 base and J by 2 bases, with 5 bases of the junction left unmatched. The CDR3 covers 16 residues. The CDR3, as DNA: TGTGCCAGCAGCCAAGGATCGGACAGGGCCACAGATACGCAGTATTTT. This codes for CASSQGSDRATDTQYF.

This clone appeared once. The rearrangement joins TRBV21-1 to TRBJ2-2; no DNA check was done on the table's D call, TRBD2. TRBV21-1 is a documented pseudogene. This CDR3 has 17 amino acids. Here the CDR3 DNA reads TGTGCCAGCAGCTTTACTAGCGGGAGGGTCGGCACCGGGGAGCTGTTTTTT. It specifies CASSFTSGRVGTGELFF.